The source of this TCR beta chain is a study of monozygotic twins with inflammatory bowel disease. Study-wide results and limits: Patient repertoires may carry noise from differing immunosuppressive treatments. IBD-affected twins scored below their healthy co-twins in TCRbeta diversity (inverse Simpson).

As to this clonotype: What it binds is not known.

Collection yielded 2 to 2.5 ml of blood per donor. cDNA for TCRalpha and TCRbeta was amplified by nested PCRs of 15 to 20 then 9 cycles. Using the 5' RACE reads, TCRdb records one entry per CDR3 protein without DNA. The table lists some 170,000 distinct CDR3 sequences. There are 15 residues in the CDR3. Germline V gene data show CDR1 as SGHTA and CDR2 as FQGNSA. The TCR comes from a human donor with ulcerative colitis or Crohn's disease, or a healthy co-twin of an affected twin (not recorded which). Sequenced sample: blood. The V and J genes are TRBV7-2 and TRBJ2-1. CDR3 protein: CASGVAGGTYNEQFF.